Following are 12 T cell receptor beta chains from one sample sequenced in a study of preoperative IRX-2 immunotherapy in early breast cancer. Treatment specified: preoperative locoregional IRX-2 cytokine immunotherapy. Clones were read by immunoSEQ multiplex PCR, and TCRdb kept only the in-frame ones, dropping some. The sample records more than 2,500 clones, under 80% being singletons. The sequenced sample was tumor tissue, obtained after IRX-2 immunotherapy. Receptors originate from a human donor with breast cancer.

The chain uses TRBV6-4 and TRBJ2-7; D is undetermined. The CDR3 length is 14 residues. The germline CDR1 and CDR2 sequences are MRHNA and SNTAGT. V lost 7 bases to trimming and J lost 2 bases, with 15 bases between them. In DNA, the CDR3 is TGTGCCAGCAAGGAAGCTCGTCAAGCCTACGAGCAGTACTTC. This sequence encodes CASKEARQAYEQYF.

The V call is TRBV30, the J call TRBJ2-7; 11 bases map to TRBD2. The J segment lost 3 bases and the V segment lost 7 bases, leaving 8 bases of the junction unmatched. The germline V gene has CDR1 GTSNPN and CDR2 SVGIG (reference sequence). This CDR3 region has 14 residues. The CDR3 loop is CALLAGELFYEQYF. DNA for the CDR3: TGTGCCTTACTAGCGGGGGAGCTTTTCTACGAGCAGTACTTC.

V is TRBV19 and J is TRBJ2-3, with unresolved D. V was trimmed by 5 bases and J by 0 bases, leaving 9 bases between them. In germline, CDR1 is LNHDA, CDR2 SQIVND (reference sequence). The CDR3 has 14 residues. CDR3 sequence (DNA): TGTGCCAGTAGTTACACCCCGAGCACAGATACGCAGTATTTT. This sequence encodes CASSYTPSTDTQYF.

The chain joins TRBV11-1 to TRBJ2-1, with 10 bases fitting TRBD1. The length of the CDR3 is 15 residues. CDR1 is SGHAT, CDR2 FQDESV, per germline (reference sequence). V shed 6 bases and J 2 bases; nucleotides not matched to a gene: 4. In DNA form, the CDR3 reads TGTGCCAGCAGTCCGACAGGGGGCGCCTACAATGAGCAGTTCTTC. As protein: CASSPTGGAYNEQFF.

Only one count was recorded for this clone. The V and J genes are TRBV6-8 and TRBJ2-3, with TRBD2 identical over 10 bases. V lost 9 bases to trimming and J lost 2 bases; unmatched junction nucleotides: 5. This CDR3 has 14 amino acids. Germline loops: CDR1 MNHGY, CDR2 SAAAGT. This CDR3 reads CASSSGGSTDTQYF. In nucleotides, the CDR3 is TGTGCCAGTAGTAGCGGGGGGTCCACAGATACGCAGTATTTT.

This chain links TRBV19 with TRBJ1-1, with D maybe TRBD1 (6 bases). This CDR3 has 15 amino acids. V lost 8 bases and J lost 3, with 19 bases in between. The V gene's germline CDR1 is LNHDA and CDR2 SQIVND (reference sequence). The CDR3 loop is CASYLNREVDTEAFF. CDR3 in DNA: TGTGCCAGTTACCTGAACAGGGAGGTGGACACTGAAGCTTTCTTT.

CDR3 nucleotides: TGTGCCAGTAGCCCGAGTAGGCAGGGGTCGAACACTGAAGCTTTCTTT. Amino acid sequence: CASSPSRQGSNTEAFF. This chain joins TRBV19 and TRBJ1-1; tentatively, D is TRBD1 (6 bases). Trimming pared 6 bases from V and 1 base from J, leaving 18 bases between. The CDR3 is 16 amino acids. CDR1 LNHDA and CDR2 SQIVND come from the germline V gene (reference sequence).

The gene calls are TRBV15 and TRBJ1-2; a possible D gene is TRBD1 (6 bases). The length of the CDR3 is 16 residues. Germline values: CDR1 LNHNV, CDR2 YYDKDF (reference sequence). The V and J ends lost 0 bases and 6 bases respectively, with 17 bases between them. The CDR3 is CATSRDVGASAHGYTF. In nucleotides, the CDR3 is TGTGCCACCAGCAGAGATGTGGGGGCCTCGGCCCATGGCTACACCTTC.

The V call is TRBV7-1, the J call TRBJ1-5, with 7 bases lining up with TRBD1. TRBV7-1 is treated as an ORF (open reading frame) with a function not yet certain. The CDR3 extends over 15 amino acids. The junction had 10 bases not matched to a gene; V was cut back by 4 bases and J by 7 bases. CDR3 in DNA: TGTGCCAGCAGCTTAGTTGAGGGGGCGAGACAGCCCCAGCATTTT. It yields the protein CASSLVEGARQPQHF.

J is TRBJ1-2 and V is TRBV18; perhaps TRBD1 as D (5 bases). Looked up from germline, CDR1 is KGHSH and CDR2 is LQKENI. CDR3 length: 15 amino acids. With 3 bases removed from V and 2 bases from J, the gap between germline ends came to 13 bases. The DNA for the CDR3 is TGTGCCAGCTCACCGTCGAGACAGCAGAACTATGGCTACACCTTC. Its protein is CASSPSRQQNYGYTF.

The rearrangement uses TRBV14 and TRBJ2-1; D is ambiguous. The CDR3 loop spans 16 amino acids. V was pared by 4 bases and J by 4 bases, with 17 bases between. Germline CDR1 is SGHDN and CDR2 is FVKESK. CDR3 in amino acids: CASSPNFRMGYNEQFF. The CDR3 DNA reads as TGTGCCAGCAGCCCCAATTTTCGGATGGGATACAATGAGCAGTTCTTC. The full variable domain, its missing parts supplied by reference TRBV14 and TRBJ2-1, is EAGVTQFPSHSVIEKGQTVTLRCDPISGHDNLYWYRRVMGKEIKFLLHFVKESKQDESGMPNNRFLAERTGGTYSTLKVQPAELEDSGVYFCASSPNFRMGYNEQFFGPGTRLTVL.

The count of this clone is one. The chain is built from TRBV6-8 and TRBJ1-2; 9 bases fit TRBD1. The ends lost 4 bases at V and 0 bases at J; junction bases unmatched: 3. Germline values: CDR1 MNHGY, CDR2 SAAAGT. This CDR3 spans 15 amino acids. CDR3 residues: CASSSRTGANYGYTF. The DNA for the CDR3 is TGTGCCAGCAGTTCCCGGACAGGGGCTAACTATGGCTACACCTTC.